Presented here are 9 T cell receptor beta chains from one specimen sequenced in a study of OX40 agonist ivuxolimab in advanced cancers. Data came from immunoSEQ multiplex PCR; TCRdb stores just in-frame clones and leaves some out. The sample has some 25,000 clones, approximately 85% seen once. The sequencing here drew on CD4+ or CD8+ T cells sorted from blood, taken in a trial of the OX40 agonist ivuxolimab. The receptors here all came from an adult with an advanced solid tumor such as melanoma, head and neck, liver or kidney cancer.

Judged by abundance, this clone is medium-sized. This chain joins TRBV5-6 and TRBJ1-2, with TRBD1 as a possible D gene (5 bases). V was pared by 0 bases and J by 3 bases, with 15 bases between. CDR3 length equals 16 residues. Germline-derived CDR1 and CDR2 are SGHDT and YYEEEE. CDR3 nucleotides: TGTGCCAGCAGCTTGGTATTGGCGGGGACTTACTATGGCTACACCTTC. It specifies CASSLVLAGTYYGYTF.

In this sample, this clone turned up a few times. The V and J genes are TRBV7-3 and TRBJ2-7; 9 bases fit TRBD2. Germline trimming cut 2 bases from V and 5 bases from J; bases unmatched to any gene: 4. The germline V gene has CDR1 SGHTA and CDR2 FQGTGA. This CDR3 has 14 residues. Here the CDR3 reads CASSLRGGADEQYF. For the CDR3, the DNA is TGTGCCAGCAGCTTACGCGGGGGGGCCGACGAGCAGTACTTC.

Of note for this clone: One end of the junction varies from germline; a read error may be responsible. V is TRBV7-7 and J is TRBJ2-7; D not certain. Germline CDR1 reads SSHAT; CDR2 reads FNYEAQ (reference sequence). CDR3 length equals 13 residues. CDR3 residues: CASSPDRSYEQYF. CDR3 bases: TGTGCTAGCAGCCCGGACCGATCCTACGAGCAGTACTTC. Full variable domain (missing parts from reference TRBV7-7 and TRBJ2-7): GAGVSQSPRYKVTKRGQDVTLRCDPISSHATLYWYQQALGQGPEFLTYFNYEAQPDKSGLPSDRFSAERPEGSISTLTIQRTEQRDSAMYRCASSPDRSYEQYFGPGTRLTVT.

V is TRBV2 and J is TRBJ2-7; 7 positions match TRBD1. CDR1 SNHLY and CDR2 FYNNEI come from the germline V gene. The CDR3 is made up of 12 amino acids. V shed 10 bases and J 2 bases; nucleotides not matched to a gene: 5. The CDR3 DNA sequence: TGTGCCACGGGACAGCGAACCTACGAGCAGTACTTC. This codes for CATGQRTYEQYF.

This clone was observed once. One end of the junction does not line up with germline, which may come from a read error. The V call is TRBV4-3, the J call TRBJ2-7, with D perhaps TRBD2 (7 bases). Germline CDR1 and CDR2: LGHNA and YSLEER. The CDR3 length is 15 residues. The CDR3 DNA is TGCGCCAGCGGCCAAGATAGGGGGGGCCACTACGAGCAGTACTTC. It specifies CASGQDRGGHYEQYF.

The V and J genes are TRBV5-6 and TRBJ2-1; the D gene could be TRBD1 or TRBD2 (5 bases each). CDR3 length equals 18 residues. Deletions cut 5 bases from V and 3 bases from J, with 24 bases between. Looked up from germline, CDR1 is SGHDT and CDR2 is YYEEEE. CDR3 in amino acids: CASRMQRDGVWGYNEQFF. The CDR3 DNA reads as TGTGCCAGCAGAATGCAACGGGACGGGGTTTGGGGCTACAATGAGCAGTTCTTC.

The chain uses TRBV5-1 and TRBJ1-1; TRBD1 matches 8 bases. CDR1 is SGHRS and CDR2 is YFSETQ in the germline V gene. This CDR3 region has 16 residues. J lost 3 bases, V lost 0 bases, and 7 bases had no gene match. This chain's CDR3 is CASSLASGGLDTEAFF. In DNA form, the CDR3 reads TGCGCCAGCAGCTTGGCCTCAGGGGGCCTGGACACTGAAGCTTTCTTT.

The V call is TRBV28, the J call TRBJ1-2, with 9 bases fitting TRBD1. The CDR3 sequence is 14 residues long. Per germline, CDR1 MDHEN and CDR2 SYDVKM. V shed 5 bases and J 1 base; nucleotides not matched to a gene: 2. The chain's CDR3 is CASSGTGFNYGYTF. CDR3 nucleotide sequence: TGTGCCAGCAGTGGGACAGGGTTTAACTATGGCTACACCTTC.

This rearrangement joins TRBV30 to TRBJ1-1; D unresolved. Germline CDR1 reads GTSNPN; CDR2 reads SVGIG (reference sequence). Trimming left V 0 bases short and J 8 bases short, with 10 bases between. The CDR3 consists of 12 residues. For the CDR3, the DNA is TGTGCCTGGAGTGTCCATAGGATCGAAGCTTTCTTT. Translating gives CAWSVHRIEAFF.